Below are 26 T cell receptor beta chains sequenced from a single sample in a study of blood T cell repertoires in COVID-19. TCRdb's table, derived via immunoSEQ multiplex PCR, lists solely in-frame clones and lacks some. The table shows around 120,000 clones, with around 90% occurring only once. Sequencing was done on a sample of peripheral blood. Receptors were obtained from a woman aged 60 to 75 with COVID-19, enrolled during active disease.

This chain uses TRBV13 with TRBJ2-6; perhaps TRBD1 as D (6 bases). The V end lost 5 bases, the J end lost 0 bases, and 23 bases lay between the germline ends. Germline values: CDR1 PRHDT, CDR2 FYEKMQ (reference sequence). This CDR3 is built from 20 residues. CDR3 DNA sequence: TGTGCCAGCAGCCCCCATGGGACAACCTCAATAGGCTCTGGGGCCAACGTCCTGACTTTC. This sequence encodes CASSPHGTTSIGSGANVLTF.

The rearrangement uses TRBV21-1 and TRBJ2-7; the DNA was not used to check the table's D call, TRBD2. TRBV21-1 is a pseudogene locus. The CDR3 covers 14 residues. CDR3 in amino acids: CASSQGTSAYEQYF. DNA of the CDR3: TGTGCCAGCAGCCAGGGGACTAGTGCCTACGAGCAGTACTTC.

The rearrangement joins TRBV10-3 to TRBJ1-6; 7 nucleotides align to TRBD1. This CDR3 is 15 amino acids long. Germline V gene sequence: CDR1 ENHRY, CDR2 SYGVKD. J lost 7 bases, V lost 2 bases, and 5 bases had no gene match. CDR3 region: CAISEVPGGNSPLHF. The CDR3 bases are TGTGCCATCAGTGAGGTGCCAGGGGGGAATTCACCCCTCCACTTT.

The V call is TRBV15, the J call TRBJ2-7; 9 bases match TRBD1. The CDR3 length is 16 residues. Germline CDR1 and CDR2: LNHNV and YYDKDF (reference sequence). V shed 0 bases, J shed 7 bases, and the junction held 10 bases outside the gene matches. The CDR3 spells CATSRDPTGGRDEQYF. CDR3 in DNA: TGTGCCACCAGCAGAGATCCGACAGGGGGGCGGGATGAGCAGTACTTC. Together with reference TRBV15 and TRBJ2-7, the CDR3 gives the full variable domain: DAMVIQNPRYQVTQFGKPVTLSCSQTLNHNVMYWYQQKSSQAPKLLFHYYDKDFNNEADTPDNFQSRRPNTSFCFLDIRSPGLGDTAMYLCATSRDPTGGRDEQYFGPGTRLTVT.

The chain has TRBV5-1 and TRBJ1-4, with a weak D call TRBD1 (6 bases). Germline V CDR1 and CDR2: SGHRS, YFSETQ. The CDR3 contains 16 residues. V was shortened by 3 bases and J by 8 bases, with 20 bases between the two germline ends. The CDR3 sequence: CASSSEGGAEIEKLFF. CDR3 coding DNA: TGCGCCAGCAGCTCAGAAGGGGGAGCCGAAATCGAAAAACTGTTTTTT.

The chain combines TRBV9 with TRBJ1-1; D remains ambiguous. Germline lookup yields CDR1 SGDLS and CDR2 YYNGEE. V lost 1 base and J 1 base, leaving 5 bases between the germline ends. The CDR3 is 13 residues long. CDR3 nucleotides: TGTGCCAGCAGCGTAACCGGGAACACTGAAGCTTTCTTT. This gives the protein CASSVTGNTEAFF.

The chain uses TRBV7-2 and TRBJ1-6; 8 bases are shared with TRBD1. Germline V gives CDR1 SGHTA, CDR2 FQGNSA. Losses at the gene ends were 1 base for V and 10 bases for J; bases not matched to a gene: 9. This CDR3 spans 16 amino acids. In DNA, the CDR3 is TGTGCCAGCAGCTTAGGGGCAGGGGGCACCGGATCACCCCTCCACTTT. Encoded protein: CASSLGAGGTGSPLHF. The full variable domain, rest sourced from reference TRBV7-2 and TRBJ1-6, is GAGVSQSPSNKVTEKGKDVELRCDPISGHTALYWYRQSLGQGLEFLIYFQGNSAPDKSGLPSDRFSAERTGGSVSTLTIQRTQQEDSAVYLCASSLGAGGTGSPLHFGNGTRLTVT.

This chain joins TRBV29-1 and TRBJ2-5, with D possibly being TRBD2 (5 bases). Trimming removed 4 bases from V and 5 bases from J, with 11 bases in between. The CDR3 runs 12 residues. The germline gives CDR1 SQVTM, CDR2 ANQGSEA. CDR3 amino acids: CSVGGFTETQYF. The CDR3 DNA follows: TGCAGCGTTGGAGGGTTCACGGAGACCCAGTACTTC.

The gene calls are TRBV4-1 and TRBJ1-2, with unresolved D. The CDR3 totals 12 residues. The ends were cut back, 4 bases at V and 13 bases at J, with 16 bases in the middle. Looked up from germline, CDR1 is MGHRA and CDR2 is YSYEKL. This chain's CDR3 is CASSPRTNSITF. The CDR3 DNA reads as TGCGCCAGCAGCCCAAGAACTAACTCGATCACCTTC.

The chain carries TRBV5-1 and TRBJ2-1, with D maybe TRBD2 (5 bases). The CDR3 loop spans 16 amino acids. Germline V gives CDR1 SGHRS, CDR2 YFSETQ. The V and J ends lost 4 bases and 6 bases respectively, with 20 bases between them. The DNA for the CDR3 is TGCGCCAGCAGCCGGTACCCCCCACAAGAGGGCAATGAGCAGTTCTTC. It yields the protein CASSRYPPQEGNEQFF.

Here the CDR3 DNA reads TGTGCCTGCTCCCCCAGGGGGCTCGGTGAAGCTTTCTTT. Translating it yields CACSPRGLGEAFF. The V gene is TRBV27, the J gene TRBJ1-1; 8 bases map to TRBD1. CDR3 length: 13 residues. Germline-derived CDR1 and CDR2 are MNHEY and SMNVEV (reference sequence). Unmatched junction bases numbered 12, after V lost 11 bases and J lost 7 bases.

This clone came up once. This chain connects TRBV12-3 or TRBV12-4 to TRBJ2-1; 7 bases fit TRBD1. This CDR3 region has 13 residues. V trimming: 6 bases; J trimming: 5 bases; junction bases outside the gene matches: 4. For the CDR3, the DNA is TGTGCCAGCAGCCCGACAGGGCACAATGAGCAGTTCTTC. Residues: CASSPTGHNEQFF.

The chain combines TRBV7-3 with TRBJ1-2; possibly TRBD1 for D (6 bases). V lost 3 bases, J lost 2 bases, and 13 bases lay in between. CDR3 length equals 15 residues. Germline V gene lookup returns CDR1 SGHTA and CDR2 FQGTGA. The CDR3, as DNA: TGTGCCAGCAGCTTTGTTCAGGGGACCAACTATGGCTACACCTTC. Residues: CASSFVQGTNYGYTF.

The V and J genes are TRBV7-6 and TRBJ2-2; 8 bases are shared with TRBD1. V shed 5 bases, J shed 5 bases, and the junction held 10 bases outside the gene matches. The CDR3 consists of 16 residues. CDR1 SGHVS and CDR2 FNYEAQ come from the germline V gene. CDR3 in amino acids: CASSPRQGPMTGELFF. CDR3 DNA sequence: TGTGCCAGCAGCCCCCGACAGGGGCCGATGACCGGGGAGCTGTTTTTT.

The chain joins TRBV5-1 to TRBJ1-1; D is uncertain. Germline assignment: CDR1 SGHRS and CDR2 YFSETQ. Trimming removed 4 bases from V and 1 base from J, with 8 bases in between. The CDR3 length is 13 residues. CDR3 in amino acids: CASSAGQNTEAFF. The CDR3, as DNA: TGCGCCAGCAGCGCGGGTCAGAACACTGAAGCTTTCTTT.

The chain couples TRBV7-9 to TRBJ1-1; 12 bases are shared with TRBD1. The CDR3 spans 17 residues. The germline gives CDR1 SEHNR, CDR2 FQNEAQ (reference sequence). J gave up 0 bases and V 7 bases, and 9 bases lay outside the gene matches. CDR3 sequence (DNA): TGTGCCAGCACTACCCGGGACAGGGGGCCACTGAACACTGAAGCTTTCTTT. Protein product: CASTTRDRGPLNTEAFF.

The rearrangement joins TRBV29-1 to TRBJ2-1; perhaps TRBD2 as D (5 bases). V lost 4 bases, J lost 0 bases, and 10 bases lay in between. The length of the CDR3 is 14 residues. Germline V lookup: CDR1 SQVTM, CDR2 ANQGSEA. For the CDR3, the DNA is TGCAGCGTTGCGGGGAGAAGCTCCTACAATGAGCAGTTCTTC. As protein: CSVAGRSSYNEQFF.

This chain links TRBV27 with TRBJ2-5; 9 bases are a match to TRBD1. J lost 6 bases, V lost 6 bases, and 5 bases had no gene match. This CDR3 has 13 residues. CDR1 and CDR2 from the germline V gene are MNHEY and SMNVEV (reference sequence). Written as DNA, the CDR3 is TGTGCCAGCAGCCCTGGACAGGGGAAGACCCAGTACTTC. Translation gives CASSPGQGKTQYF.

This clone has just a few counts. The rearrangement uses TRBV19 and TRBJ1-5, with TRBD1 identical over 9 bases. The CDR3 is 15 amino acids. The ends lost 5 bases at V and 6 bases at J; junction bases unmatched: 8. Germline loops: CDR1 LNHDA, CDR2 SQIVND (reference sequence). Here the CDR3 reads CASSLGQGSVQPQHF. The CDR3 DNA reads TGTGCCAGTAGTTTGGGACAGGGCTCCGTTCAGCCCCAGCATTTT.

The rearrangement joins TRBV6-2 or TRBV6-3 to TRBJ2-1; D is unresolved. The CDR3 has 19 amino acids. The V gene's germline CDR1 is MNHEY and CDR2 SVGEGT. With 2 bases removed from V and 6 bases from J, the gap between germline ends came to 26 bases. Here the CDR3 DNA reads TGTGCCAGCAGTTACGACTTTAAGCGCGACGCCGGTGTATTCAATGAGCAGTTCTTC. Translated: CASSYDFKRDAGVFNEQFF.

As concerns this clone: This specimen includes other DNA sequences encoding the same CDR3. The chain couples TRBV9 to TRBJ2-1, with 8 bases that match TRBD2. Germline V CDR1 and CDR2: SGDLS, YYNGEE. Trimming removed 2 bases from V and 6 bases from J; junction bases left unmatched: 1. This CDR3 comprises 13 residues. Here the CDR3 reads CASSVGTSNEQFF. Here the CDR3 DNA reads TGTGCCAGCAGCGTGGGGACTAGCAATGAGCAGTTCTTC.

This chain links TRBV19 with TRBJ2-1; D perhaps matches TRBD1 (5 bases). The CDR3 runs 13 residues. V lost 4 bases and J lost 6, with 10 bases in between. The V gene's germline CDR1 is LNHDA and CDR2 SQIVND (reference sequence). In DNA, the CDR3 is TGTGCCAGTAGTACAGGGCCCCCCAATGAGCAGTTCTTC. Translation gives CASSTGPPNEQFF.

In this sample, this clone turned up once. J is TRBJ1-5 and V is TRBV19; no reliable D call. The V gene's germline CDR1 is LNHDA and CDR2 SQIVND (reference sequence). The CDR3 extends over 15 amino acids. Trimming stripped 2 bases from V and 1 base from J, with 9 bases between. CDR3 sequence reads: CASSILNLSNQPQHF. CDR3 in DNA: TGTGCCAGTAGTATACTTAATTTGAGCAATCAGCCCCAGCATTTT.

The chain uses TRBV2 and TRBJ1-5; 12 nucleotides match TRBD1. V shed 4 bases, J shed 0 bases, and the junction held 10 bases outside the gene matches. Germline V gene sequence: CDR1 SNHLY, CDR2 FYNNEI. This CDR3 spans 19 amino acids. CDR3 loop: CASSGRDRGRPYSNQPQHF. Written as DNA, the CDR3 is TGTGCCAGCAGTGGAAGGGACAGGGGGCGACCCTATAGCAATCAGCCCCAGCATTTT.

The chain couples TRBV6-2 or TRBV6-3 to TRBJ2-1; tentatively, D is TRBD2 (5 bases). The CDR3 is made up of 12 amino acids. Per the germline V gene, CDR1 is MNHEY and CDR2 is SVGEGT. Trimming shortened V by 5 bases and J by 8 bases, and 10 bases separated the two germline ends. The CDR3 region is CASSPLGYEQFF. CDR3 coding DNA: TGTGCCAGCAGTCCACTAGGCTATGAGCAGTTCTTC.

The rearrangement links TRBV5-5 to TRBJ2-5; D possibly corresponds to TRBD2 (6 bases). Trimming removed 0 bases from V and 10 bases from J, with 13 bases in between. The CDR3 contains 13 residues. The V gene's germline CDR1 is SGHKS and CDR2 YYEKEE (reference sequence). For the CDR3, the DNA is TGTGCCAGCAGCTTGGGACTAGATATCTTCCAGTACTTC. This translates into CASSLGLDIFQYF. Full variable domain (remainder filled in from reference TRBV5-5 and TRBJ2-5): DAGVTQSPTHLIKTRGQQVTLRCSPISGHKSVSWYQQVLGQGPQFIFQYYEKEERGRGNFPDRFSARQFPNYSSELNVNALLLGDSALYLCASSLGLDIFQYFGPGTRLLVL.